The T cell receptor (beta chain) under discussion was sequenced for a study of early T cells in non-severe SARS-CoV-2 infection (dated by TCRdb to the early 2020s). General notes on the study: Because TCR sequencing relied on bulk RNA taken from unsorted whole blood, pairing of alpha and beta chains was not possible. The paper as a whole reports these results and caveats: VDJdb matching was skewed toward anti-spike CD8 responses and likely underestimated virus-specific expansions, missing private and CD4 specificities.

There are 14 amino acids in the CDR3, from cysteine to phenylalanine inclusive. CDR3 DNA only is kept here, 42 bases in frame from base 1. Relative to germline, V is 7 bases shorter and J is 5 bases shorter, with 18 bases between their ends. The germline V gene (reference sequence) yields MNHNY for CDR1 and SVGAGI for CDR2. A case-control design nested within a healthcare worker cohort in London, UK, was used, with weekly nasopharyngeal swab PCR tests and blood sampling performed. Between 23 and 31 March 2020, the week of the UK lockdown, healthcare workers were enrolled and then followed up weekly for as long as 16 weeks. To prepare the library, 5' RACE was applied. This sample was sequenced with a NextSeq 500. Unique molecular identifiers were attached to individual cDNA molecules in the TCR library protocol so that sequencing error and PCR bias could be corrected. Both TCR alpha and beta chains were sequenced, and tight co-correlation was observed between alpha and beta sequence abundances in each sample. Concerning the study's data processing: Decombinator V4 was used to annotate the V gene, J gene and CDR3 of the TCR sequences. Expanded TCRs were defined as changing significantly between any two time points under a Poisson model with p below 0.0001. TCR abundances were normalised to the total number of TCRs sequenced per sample and were expressed as counts per million. MAIT TCRs were defined by TRAV1-2 paired with TRAJ12, TRAJ20 or TRAJ33, and iNKT TCRs by TRAV10 paired with TRAJ18. VDJdb, accessed 1 November 2021, was searched for CMV, EBV and SARS-CoV-2 annotated TCRs, excluding TCRs annotated for multiple antigens. The raw public reads went through TCRdb reprocessing: fastp at Q25, MiXCR clone calling, in-frame beta chains kept. When rows share a CDR3 protein, they turn into one entry using the most common DNA and genes. The V and J calls and clone size come from TCRdb's table, not from the authors' own analysis. The sample table holds roughly 72,000 distinct CDR3 sequences, of which about 13% were seen once. The top ten hold approximately 1% of the sample.

This clonotype showed up just a few times. The specificity of this receptor is unknown. Base quality data are lacking; no much larger clone is found one base away. Sequencing used whole blood. This clonotype was obtained from an adult who was a healthcare worker with PCR-confirmed SARS-CoV-2 infection or an uninfected control (not recorded which). The chain is made from TRBV6-6 and TRBJ2-7; no D gene call is confident. The bases are TGTGCCAGCACCTTTGGCTCCCCTTTGGACGAGCAGTACTTC. Translated, it gives CASTFGSPLDEQYF.